This T cell receptor beta chain derives from a study of radiotherapy plus CTLA-4 blockade in lung cancer. The CDR3 extends over 15 amino acids. After removal of 0 bases from V and 4 bases from J, the junction contained 5 bases not matched to a gene. Germline CDR1 and CDR2: SGHRS and YFSETQ. This clone was detected once. Data came from immunoSEQ multiplex PCR; TCRdb stores just in-frame clones and leaves some out. Of approximately 82,000 clones listed, over 80% are singletons. The receptor was isolated from a human donor with non-small cell lung cancer that progressed on radiotherapy plus ipilimumab. This specimen consisted of peripheral blood, obtained from a patient treated with radiotherapy plus ipilimumab. V is TRBV5-1 and J is TRBJ1-2, with 8 bases that match TRBD1. CDR3 DNA sequence: TGCGCCAGCAGCTTGGGGCAGGGGGCAGTCTATGGCTACACCTTC. This sequence encodes CASSLGQGAVYGYTF.